The entry that follows covers one TCR beta chain sequence. Some clones are missing from TCRdb's copy, which holds only in-frame ones; the method was immunoSEQ multiplex PCR. This sample has tens of thousands of clones, with approximately 91% found just once. Trimming shortened V by 6 bases and J by 1 base, and 6 bases separated the two germline ends. Germline V CDR1 and CDR2: KGHSH, LQKENI. The CDR3 consists of 12 residues. The data were taken from a study of stem cell transplantation in POMP-related autoinflammatory disease. The sample consisted of CD4+ T cells from PBMCs, taken after stem cell transplantation. This TCR was sampled from a human patient with POMP-related autoinflammation and immune dysregulation (PRAID). The graft donor may be the source of some T cells. The chain has TRBV18 and TRBJ1-1, with unresolved D. CDR3 in amino acids: CASSAKNTEAFF. CDR3 DNA: TGTGCCAGCTCTGCCAAGAACACTGAAGCTTTCTTT.